This T cell receptor (beta chain) was sequenced during a study of CD8 T cells in ankylosing spondylitis. Study-level results: Seemingly distinctive of ankylosing spondylitis blood was a TCR beta motif formed by eight highly homologous variants. Earlier work had already found some motif variants in reactive arthritis synovial fluid and blood. Significantly higher representation of disease-linked clones was reported for matched ankylosing spondylitis synovial fluid.

As the method for making TCR beta libraries, quantitative 5'-RACE with molecular barcodes was used. TCRdb reprocessed the 5' RACE reads via MiXCR and lists one record per CDR3 protein. The top ten clones hold 0.89% of a sample with hundreds of thousands of distinct CDR3 sequences, 26% of them seen once. The V and J ends lost 3 bases and 0 bases respectively, with 10 bases between them. CDR3 size: 15 residues. Concerning this clonotype itself: Its specificity is unknown.

The sequenced material came from blood, either unsorted or a sorted T cell fraction (not recorded which). The chain couples TRBV12-3 or TRBV12-4 to TRBJ2-3; D ambiguous. This receptor was obtained from a male donor with ankylosing spondylitis. The CDR3, as DNA: TGTGCCAGCAGTTTCCGGGCAGCTAGCACAGATACGCAGTATTTT. Translated, it gives CASSFRAASTDTQYF.